This T cell receptor (beta chain) is drawn from a study of vaccination effects on CD4 cells after COVID-19 (dated by TCRdb to 2021 to 2024). Describing the broader study: Across the study, the median time from the second dose to post-vaccine sampling was 72 days (range 14 to 241). In both COVID-19 convalescent patients and infection-naive vaccine recipients, the study compared SARS-CoV-2 spike-specific CD4+ TCR repertoires from before mRNA vaccination with those from after it. Cultures from other donors in the study were sequenced using the Oncomine TCR Beta short-read assay on an Illumina iSeq 100. A total of ten to eleven COVID-19 convalescent patients and several SARS-CoV-2-naive healthy vaccine recipients were included in the full study. Study-wide findings and limitations: Among healthy vaccine recipients, nearly all vaccine-induced clones were SARS-CoV-2 mono-reactive, and just 1 of 255 was cross-reactive with common cold coronaviruses. The study was limited by a small number of convalescent patients, and early post-infection timepoints were lacking. Clones induced by infection and clones induced by vaccination both contracted markedly at late timepoints after vaccination, which fits with T cell responses waning over time.

Points on this clone: Its antigen target is currently unknown. There are no base qualities to consult, and no much larger clone falls within one base.

In the ViraFEST assay, PBMC were stimulated with viral peptide pools, and TCR sequencing was then used to find antigen-specific CD4+ T cell clonotypes based on their expansion. After less than eleven days of culture, CD4+ T cells were isolated with the EasySep CD4+ T cell isolation kit. Each participant got two doses of an mRNA SARS-CoV-2 vaccine, either BNT162b2 or mRNA-1273. The absence of prior SARS-CoV-2 infection in healthy vaccine recipients was confirmed by negative nucleocapsid antibodies before and after vaccination. Each well held fewer than 2.5 million PBMC cultured in IMDM containing approximately 5% human AB serum, approximately 10 IU/ml IL-2 and gentamicin, along with 8 to 10 ug/ml peptides. On days 3 and 7, half of the culture medium was replaced with fresh IL-2-containing medium. Unless otherwise noted, each peptide stimulation condition was cultured in triplicate wells. Using Ficoll-Paque Plus gradient centrifugation, PBMC were separated from whole blood and then either used fresh or cryopreserved at -140C. The spike proteins of SARS-CoV-2 and of the common cold coronaviruses HCoV-NL63, HCoV-OC43 and HCoV-229E were spanned by overlapping peptide pools. Genomic DNA was extracted from cultured CD4+ T cells with the QIAamp micro DNA kit.

CDR1 and CDR2, per the germline V gene, are SGDLS and YYNGEE. Cut back by 4 bases and 2 bases, the V and J ends lie 9 bases apart. The CDR3, cysteine through phenylalanine, is 14 amino acids long. Solely the CDR3 DNA is kept, with 42 bases framed from the first base. The library was obtained by the immunoSEQ multiplex PCR assay. DNA from the cultured and isolated CD4+ T cells underwent TCR beta CDR3 sequencing. Per the authors' processing: Non-productive TCR sequences were removed, reads were trimmed to the CDR3 region, and CDR3s of at least 7 amino acids were retained. Antigen-specific clonotypes were identified with the MANAFEST web app by comparing expansion in peptide wells against reference cultures. Positive clones required FDR<0.05 expansion versus reference and all other wells, odds ratio above 5, and frequency above 0.1% in two replicate wells. Cross-reactive clonotypes were defined as significantly expanded in SARS-CoV-2 spike wells and in at least one common cold coronavirus spike condition. Using the stringdist R package, CDR3 similarity was measured by Levenshtein distance, and unrooted trees were constructed with ape in R 3.6.1. In TCRdb, the immuneACCESS table is reduced to in-frame sequences with V and J assigned. These tables do not hold every clone; where another copy was compared, an unresolved V gene accounts for under half, and the others remain unexplained. V and J calls and clone size follow that table, whereas D and trimming were derived from the DNA. In this sample the table shows approximately 25,000 clones, about 75% of which occur a single time. The ten largest clones take up about 6% of the sample.

This clonotype originated in a human donor who received a COVID-19 vaccine. Some clones in this sample may be carry-over from other donors' samples. The chain is encoded by TRBV9 joined to TRBJ2-2, with no confidently assigned D gene. The material sequenced was CD4+ T cells from PBMCs cultured with SARS-CoV-2 spike peptides, taken after COVID-19 vaccination. Explained via the paper, the cell subset or site label denotes: SARS-CoV-2 spike overlapping peptide pool stimulation. The bases are TGTGCCAGCAGCCCATTTGCCAACACCGGGGAGCTGTTTTTT. This sequence encodes CASSPFANTGELFF.